A selection of T cell receptor beta chains follows, all from one sample in a study of T cells after yellow fever vaccination. MiXCR was run by TCRdb on the 5' RACE reads, yielding one entry per CDR3 protein. The data hold over 250,000 distinct CDR3 sequences, with around 4.9% observed a single time. The material sequenced was CD4+ T cells sorted from PBMCs, taken on the day of the yellow fever booster vaccination. The origin of the receptors is a man younger than 30 who received the YFV17D yellow fever vaccine. Each CDR3 is given with its conserved first and last residue. Each record gives: V gene, clone size, J gene, D gene, CDR3 protein, CDR3 DNA. The D gene is left open where the match is weak. Clone size, where shown, is once, few, many, or a class for clones that have expanded.

TRBV4-1,few,TRBJ2-2,-,CASSQGPAGPGGGELFF,TGCGCCAGCAGCCAAGGTCCCGCGGGCCCCGGGGGCGGGGAGCTGTTTTTT
TRBV3-1,-,TRBJ1-2,-,CASSQDLARIYGYTF,TGTGCCAGCAGCCAAGATTTGGCCAGAATCTATGGCTACACCTTC
TRBV6-5,-,TRBJ2-2,TRBD2,CASRLKPGGATTGELFF,TGTGCCAGCAGGCTTAAGCCCGGGGGGGCTACAACCGGGGAGCTGTTTTTT
TRBV5-6,-,TRBJ2-2,-,CASSFYSGELFF,TGTGCCAGCAGCTTTTATAGCGGGGAGCTGTTTTTT
TRBV4-2,many,TRBJ2-1,-,CASSQDRGTYNEQFF,TGTGCCAGCAGCCAAGACAGGGGCACCTACAATGAGCAGTTCTTC
TRBV5-1,many,TRBJ1-1,-,CASSFDTLNTEAFF,TGCGCCAGCAGCTTTGACACACTGAACACTGAAGCTTTCTTT
TRBV5-1,-,TRBJ1-1,-,CASSMQTDSMNTEAFF,TGCGCCAGCAGCATGCAGACAGACTCCATGAACACTGAAGCTTTCTTT
TRBV7-9,-,TRBJ2-5,-,CASSEKETQYF,TGTGCCAGCAGCGAAAAAGAGACCCAGTACTTC
TRBV5-4,few,TRBJ2-3,-,CASSLDHTDTQYF,TGTGCCAGCAGCTTGGACCACACAGATACGCAGTATTTT
TRBV18,many,TRBJ2-1,TRBD2,CASSPARGTGGLEQFF,TGTGCCAGCTCACCAGCTCGCGGTACGGGGGGACTTGAGCAGTTCTTC
TRBV7-6,few,TRBJ2-5,-,CASSLAQKSETQYF,TGTGCCAGCAGCTTAGCGCAGAAATCGGAGACCCAGTACTTC
TRBV11-1,few,TRBJ2-7,TRBD1,CASSFLGTGAYEQYF,TGTGCCAGCAGCTTCCTCGGGACAGGGGCCTACGAGCAGTACTTC
TRBV5-1,many,TRBJ2-7,-,CASSRGPNYEQYF,TGCGCCAGCAGCCGGGGACCGAACTACGAGCAGTACTTC
TRBV3-1,-,TRBJ2-3,-,CASQRQSNTDTQYF,TGTGCCAGCCAGAGACAGAGTAACACAGATACGCAGTATTTT
TRBV24-1,few,TRBJ2-5,TRBD1,CATSDAGTGDGETQYF,TGTGCCACCAGTGATGCCGGGACAGGGGATGGGGAGACCCAGTACTTC
TRBV6-5,few,TRBJ1-2,-,CASSYSIQMGYTF,TGTGCCAGCAGTTACTCGATACAGATGGGCTACACCTTC
TRBV4-3,few,TRBJ2-2,-,CASSPQVTGTRAGELFF,TGCGCCAGCAGCCCTCAAGTGACAGGAACGAGGGCCGGGGAGCTGTTTTTT
TRBV28,many,TRBJ1-5,-,CASSLGGFVQPQHF,TGTGCCAGCAGTTTGGGGGGTTTTGTTCAGCCCCAGCATTTT
TRBV10-3,many,TRBJ2-1,-,CAISDVVSEQFF,TGTGCCATCAGTGACGTAGTCAGTGAGCAGTTCTTC
TRBV5-6,few,TRBJ2-2,TRBD1,CASSLRTGTTNTGELFF,TGTGCCAGCAGCTTAAGGACAGGGACAACGAACACCGGGGAGCTGTTTTTT
TRBV6-5,many,TRBJ2-1,TRBD1,CASSWAGTGDNEQFF,TGTGCCAGCAGTTGGGCCGGGACAGGCGACAATGAGCAGTTCTTC
TRBV18,-,TRBJ1-5,-,CASSPGDGQPQHF,TGTGCCAGCTCACCAGGGGACGGACAGCCCCAGCATTTT
TRBV5-6,few,TRBJ2-1,-,CASSLRLVFRSYNEQFF,TGTGCCAGCAGCTTGAGGCTAGTCTTCCGCTCCTACAATGAGCAGTTCTTC
TRBV20-1,few,TRBJ2-7,-,CSARSYWDGYEQYF,TGCAGTGCTAGATCCTATTGGGACGGCTACGAGCAGTACTTC
TRBV9,-,TRBJ2-2,-,CASSGDSLFSNTGELFF,TGTGCCAGCAGCGGTGACAGTCTCTTCTCGAACACCGGGGAGCTGTTTTTT
TRBV11-2,many,TRBJ1-1,-,CASSPDGVEAFF,TGTGCCAGCAGCCCGGACGGAGTTGAAGCTTTCTTT
TRBV20-1,-,TRBJ1-5,-,CSASQTYSNQPQHF,TGCAGTGCTAGCCAGACGTATAGCAATCAGCCCCAGCATTTT
TRBV4-1,-,TRBJ2-5,TRBD1,CASSQDAGGVETQYF,TGCGCCAGCAGCCAAGACGCAGGGGGCGTAGAGACCCAGTACTTC
TRBV18,many,TRBJ1-1,-,CASSPTGGRDTEAFF,TGTGCCAGCTCACCAACCGGGGGCAGGGACACTGAAGCTTTCTTT
TRBV9,once,TRBJ1-2,-,CASSVTSGNYGYTF,TGTGCCAGCAGCGTAACGTCAGGAAACTATGGCTACACCTTC
TRBV18,few,TRBJ2-6,-,CASSRDFSGANVLTF,TGTGCCAGCTCTCGGGATTTCTCTGGGGCCAACGTCCTGACTTTC
TRBV6-2/TRBV6-3,few,TRBJ2-4,TRBD1,CASSPTGKTIQYF,TGTGCCAGCAGCCCGACAGGGAAGACCATTCAGTACTTC
TRBV5-1,many,TRBJ1-1,-,CASSLHRGNTEAFF,TGCGCCAGCAGCTTACATCGGGGGAACACTGAAGCTTTCTTT
TRBV7-2,-,TRBJ1-2,-,CASSRPGPTYGYTF,TGTGCCAGCAGTCGCCCGGGCCCTACCTATGGCTACACCTTC
TRBV2,-,TRBJ1-2,TRBD1,CASSAHPGGQGARGYTF,TGTGCCAGCAGTGCACACCCTGGGGGACAGGGGGCGCGAGGCTACACCTTC
TRBV19,many,TRBJ1-1,-,CASRKSAVGRGKTEAFF,TGTGCCAGTAGAAAGTCGGCCGTGGGCAGAGGGAAGACTGAAGCTTTCTTT
TRBV7-2,many,TRBJ2-5,-,CASSFTGLQETQYF,TGTGCCAGCAGCTTCACGGGCCTCCAAGAGACCCAGTACTTC
TRBV7-3,many,TRBJ2-1,-,CASSLGGNGEQFF,TGTGCCAGCAGCTTGGGGGGAAACGGTGAGCAGTTCTTC
TRBV20-1,many,TRBJ1-5,-,CSARPRAGRGPNQPQHF,TGCAGTGCTAGGCCCCGGGCGGGCCGAGGCCCCAATCAGCCCCAGCATTTT
TRBV9,-,TRBJ2-3,TRBD2,CASSVAGGRTSGGAQDTQYF,TGTGCCAGCAGCGTAGCGGGAGGGAGGACTAGCGGGGGGGCCCAAGATACGCAGTATTTT
TRBV18,few,TRBJ2-3,-,CASSPFELGDTDTQYF,TGTGCCAGCTCACCCTTTGAGCTAGGGGACACAGATACGCAGTATTTT
TRBV7-3,many,TRBJ2-1,TRBD2,CASSTSGGSYNEQFF,TGTGCCAGCAGCACCAGCGGGGGGAGCTACAATGAGCAGTTCTTC
TRBV6-5,-,TRBJ2-4,TRBD1,CASYGQGRNIQYF,TGTGCCAGCTACGGACAGGGGCGTAACATTCAGTACTTC
TRBV2,-,TRBJ2-4,-,CASRGRERIQYF,TGTGCCTCCCGCGGCAGGGAGCGCATTCAGTACTTC
TRBV7-3,many,TRBJ1-1,-,CASSLPGSEAFF,TGTGCCAGCAGCTTACCAGGATCTGAAGCTTTCTTT
TRBV7-2,many,TRBJ2-3,-,CASTPGRTDTQYF,TGTGCCAGCACCCCGGGTCGCACAGATACGCAGTATTTT
TRBV12-3/TRBV12-4,-,TRBJ1-1,-,CASRGGTLEAFF,TGTGCCAGCAGGGGGGGGACGCTTGAAGCTTTCTTT
TRBV20-1,few,TRBJ1-5,-,CSASSDTNQPQHF,TGCAGTGCTAGCTCTGACACCAATCAGCCCCAGCATTTT
TRBV6-2/TRBV6-3,many,TRBJ1-5,-,CASRDQESNQPQHF,TGTGCCAGCAGAGACCAGGAGAGCAATCAGCCCCAGCATTTT
TRBV4-3,-,TRBJ1-2,TRBD1,CASSQHGQGDGYTF,TGCGCCAGCAGCCAACACGGACAGGGGGATGGCTACACCTTC
TRBV5-1,-,TRBJ2-1,-,CASSFQGLSDYNEQFF,TGCGCCAGCAGCTTCCAGGGCCTGTCGGACTACAATGAGCAGTTCTTC
TRBV7-2,-,TRBJ2-7,-,CASSPVFYEQYF,TGTGCCAGCAGCCCGGTATTTTACGAGCAGTACTTC
TRBV20-1,many,TRBJ2-3,TRBD2,CSARVGSGGTDTQYF,TGCAGTGCTAGAGTTGGTAGCGGGGGAACAGATACGCAGTATTTT
TRBV5-1,many,TRBJ1-1,-,CASSPREGSDTEAFF,TGCGCCAGCAGCCCGAGGGAAGGGTCGGACACTGAAGCTTTCTTT
TRBV12-3/TRBV12-4,many,TRBJ2-7,-,CASSWSDGGEQYF,TGTGCCAGCAGTTGGAGCGATGGGGGCGAGCAGTACTTC